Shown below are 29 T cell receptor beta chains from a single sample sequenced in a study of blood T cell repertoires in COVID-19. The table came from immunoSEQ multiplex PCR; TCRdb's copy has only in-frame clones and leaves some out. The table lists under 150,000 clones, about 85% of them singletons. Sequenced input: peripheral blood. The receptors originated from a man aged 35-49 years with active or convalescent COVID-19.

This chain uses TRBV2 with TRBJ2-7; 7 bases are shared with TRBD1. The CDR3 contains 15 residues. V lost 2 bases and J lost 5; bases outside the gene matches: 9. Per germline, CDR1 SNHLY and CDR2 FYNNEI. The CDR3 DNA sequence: TGTGCCAGCAGTGAATTGGGGCAGGGGGTCGACGAGCAGTACTTC. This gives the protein CASSELGQGVDEQYF.

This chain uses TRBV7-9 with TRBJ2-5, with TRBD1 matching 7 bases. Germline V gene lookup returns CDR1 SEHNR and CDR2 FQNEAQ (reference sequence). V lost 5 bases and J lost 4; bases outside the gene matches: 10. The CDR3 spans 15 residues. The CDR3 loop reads CASSRNRGSGETQYF. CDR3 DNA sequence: TGTGCCAGCAGCAGAAACAGGGGATCGGGAGAGACCCAGTACTTC.

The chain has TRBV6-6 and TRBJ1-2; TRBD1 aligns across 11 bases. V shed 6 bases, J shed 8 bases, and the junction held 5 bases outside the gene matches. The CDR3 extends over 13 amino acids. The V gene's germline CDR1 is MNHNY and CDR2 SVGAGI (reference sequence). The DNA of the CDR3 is TGTGCCAGCAGGGGACAGGGGGGGGGAGGCTACACCTTC. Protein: CASRGQGGGGYTF.

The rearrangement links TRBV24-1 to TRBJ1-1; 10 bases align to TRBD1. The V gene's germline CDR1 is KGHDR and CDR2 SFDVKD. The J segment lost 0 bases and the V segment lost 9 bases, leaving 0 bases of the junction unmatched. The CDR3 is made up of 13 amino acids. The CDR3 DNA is TGTGCCACCGACAGGGGGCTGAACACTGAAGCTTTCTTT. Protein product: CATDRGLNTEAFF.

The DNA of the CDR3 is TGTGCCAGCAGTTTAAGGACAGGGGCGCGTAATGAAAAACTGTTTTTT. It specifies CASSLRTGARNEKLFF. The chain carries TRBV27 and TRBJ1-4; TRBD1 aligns across 9 bases. The V gene's germline CDR1 is MNHEY and CDR2 SMNVEV (reference sequence). The CDR3 has 16 residues. V lost 2 bases to trimming and J lost 4 bases; unmatched junction nucleotides: 5.

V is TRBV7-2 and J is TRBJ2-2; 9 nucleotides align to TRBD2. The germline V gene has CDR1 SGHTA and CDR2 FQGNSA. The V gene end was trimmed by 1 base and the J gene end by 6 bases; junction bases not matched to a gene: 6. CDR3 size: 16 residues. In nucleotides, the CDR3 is TGTGCCAGCAGCTTAGTGTGGCGGGGGGGCCCCGGGGAGCTGTTTTTT. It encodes CASSLVWRGGPGELFF.

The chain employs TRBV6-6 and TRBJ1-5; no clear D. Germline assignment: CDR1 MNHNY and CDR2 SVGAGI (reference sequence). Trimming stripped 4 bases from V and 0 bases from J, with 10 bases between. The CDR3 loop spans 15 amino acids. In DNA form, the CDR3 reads TGTGCCAGCAGTTCCCACAGCGGTAGCAATCAGCCCCAGCATTTT. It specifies CASSSHSGSNQPQHF.

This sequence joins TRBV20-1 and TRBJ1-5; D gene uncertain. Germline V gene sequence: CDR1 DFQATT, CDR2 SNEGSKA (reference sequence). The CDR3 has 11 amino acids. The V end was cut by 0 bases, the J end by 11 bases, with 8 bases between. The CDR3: CSARDLGAQHF. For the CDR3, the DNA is TGCAGTGCTAGAGATCTCGGGGCCCAGCATTTT.

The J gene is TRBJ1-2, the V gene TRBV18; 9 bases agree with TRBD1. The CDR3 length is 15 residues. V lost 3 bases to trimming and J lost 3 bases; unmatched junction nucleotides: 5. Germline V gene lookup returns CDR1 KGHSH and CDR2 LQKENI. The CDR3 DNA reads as TGTGCCAGCTCACCCCGACAGGGGGGATACTATGGCTACACCTTC. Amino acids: CASSPRQGGYYGYTF.

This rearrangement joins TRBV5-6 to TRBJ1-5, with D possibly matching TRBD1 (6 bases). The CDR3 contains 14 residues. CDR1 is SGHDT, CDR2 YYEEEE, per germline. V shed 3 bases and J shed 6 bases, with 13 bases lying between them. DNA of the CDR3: TGTGCCAGCAGCTGGGGGACACCGACTCAGCCCCAGCATTTT. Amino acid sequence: CASSWGTPTQPQHF.

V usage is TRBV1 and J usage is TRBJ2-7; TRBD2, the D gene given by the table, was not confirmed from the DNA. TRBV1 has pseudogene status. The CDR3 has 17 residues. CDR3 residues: CTSSQDGGNYRDYEQYF. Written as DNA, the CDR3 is TGCACCAGCAGCCAAGATGGGGGGAACTATAGGGACTACGAGCAGTACTTC.

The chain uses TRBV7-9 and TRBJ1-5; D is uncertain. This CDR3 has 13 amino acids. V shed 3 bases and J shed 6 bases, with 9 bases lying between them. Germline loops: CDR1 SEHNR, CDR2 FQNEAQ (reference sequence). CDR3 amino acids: CASSLGASQPQHF. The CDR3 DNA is TGTGCCAGCAGCTTGGGAGCCTCTCAGCCCCAGCATTTT.

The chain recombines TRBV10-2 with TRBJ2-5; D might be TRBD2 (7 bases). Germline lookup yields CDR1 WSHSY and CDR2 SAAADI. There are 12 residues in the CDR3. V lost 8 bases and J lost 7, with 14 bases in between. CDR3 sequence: CASRRGEGTQYF. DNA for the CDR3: TGCGCCAGCCGGAGGGGGGAGGGGACCCAGTACTTC.

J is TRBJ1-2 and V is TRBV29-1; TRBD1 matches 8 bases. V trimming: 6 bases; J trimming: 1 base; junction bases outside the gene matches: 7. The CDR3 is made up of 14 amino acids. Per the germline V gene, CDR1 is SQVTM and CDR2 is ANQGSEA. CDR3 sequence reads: CSVTGTGFNYGYTF. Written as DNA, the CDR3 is TGCAGCGTAACCGGGACAGGTTTTAACTATGGCTACACCTTC.

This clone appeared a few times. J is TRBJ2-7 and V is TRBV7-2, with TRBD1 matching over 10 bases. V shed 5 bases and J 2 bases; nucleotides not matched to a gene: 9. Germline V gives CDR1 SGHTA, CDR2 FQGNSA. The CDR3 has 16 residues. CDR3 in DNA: TGTGCCAGCAGCCTAGGGCCGGGACAGGGGCCCTACGAGCAGTACTTC. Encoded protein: CASSLGPGQGPYEQYF.

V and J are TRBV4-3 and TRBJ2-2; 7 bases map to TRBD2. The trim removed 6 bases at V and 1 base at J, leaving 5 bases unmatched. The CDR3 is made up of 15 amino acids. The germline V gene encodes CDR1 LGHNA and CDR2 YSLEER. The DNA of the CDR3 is TGCGCCAGCAGGGGGGGGGTAGGGAACACCGGGGAGCTGTTTTTT. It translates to CASRGGVGNTGELFF.

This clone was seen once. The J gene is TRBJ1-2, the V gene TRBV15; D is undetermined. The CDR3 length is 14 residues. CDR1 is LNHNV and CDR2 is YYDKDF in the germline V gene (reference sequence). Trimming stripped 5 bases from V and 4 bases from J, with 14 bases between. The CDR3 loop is CATSGQTEGYGYTF. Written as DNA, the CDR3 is TGTGCCACCAGCGGGCAAACGGAAGGCTATGGCTACACCTTC.

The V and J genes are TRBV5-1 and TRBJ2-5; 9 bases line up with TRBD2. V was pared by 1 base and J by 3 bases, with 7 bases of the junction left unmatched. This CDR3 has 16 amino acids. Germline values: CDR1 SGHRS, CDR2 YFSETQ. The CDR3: CASSLTGGGAKETQYF. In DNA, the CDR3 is TGCGCCAGCAGCTTGACGGGCGGGGGGGCGAAAGAGACCCAGTACTTC.

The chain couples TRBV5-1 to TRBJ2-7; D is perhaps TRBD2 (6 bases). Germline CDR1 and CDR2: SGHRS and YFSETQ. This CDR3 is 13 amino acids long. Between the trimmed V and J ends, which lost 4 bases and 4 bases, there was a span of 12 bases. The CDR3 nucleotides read TGCGCCAGCAGCCATAGCGGAGTGTACGAGCAGTACTTC. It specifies CASSHSGVYEQYF.

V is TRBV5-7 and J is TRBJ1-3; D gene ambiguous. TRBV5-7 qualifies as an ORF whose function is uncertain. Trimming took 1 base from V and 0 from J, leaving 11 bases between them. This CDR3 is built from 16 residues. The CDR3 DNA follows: TGTGCCAGCAGCTTGTCCGATACTAGCTCTGGAAACACCATATATTTT. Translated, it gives CASSLSDTSSGNTIYF.

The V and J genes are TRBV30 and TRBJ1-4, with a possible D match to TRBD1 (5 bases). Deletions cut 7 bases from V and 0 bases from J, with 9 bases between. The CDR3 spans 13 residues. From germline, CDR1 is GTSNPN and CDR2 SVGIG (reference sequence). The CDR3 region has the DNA TGTGCCTCCACGGGGGCAACTAATGAAAAACTGTTTTTT. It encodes CASTGATNEKLFF.

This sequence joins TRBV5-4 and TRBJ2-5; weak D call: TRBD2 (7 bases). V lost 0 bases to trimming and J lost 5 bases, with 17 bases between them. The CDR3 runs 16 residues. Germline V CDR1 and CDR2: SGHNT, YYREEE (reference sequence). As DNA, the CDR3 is TGTGCCAGCAGCTTGGGGGGGGGCCTAGGAAGGGAGACCCAGTACTTC. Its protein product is CASSLGGGLGRETQYF.

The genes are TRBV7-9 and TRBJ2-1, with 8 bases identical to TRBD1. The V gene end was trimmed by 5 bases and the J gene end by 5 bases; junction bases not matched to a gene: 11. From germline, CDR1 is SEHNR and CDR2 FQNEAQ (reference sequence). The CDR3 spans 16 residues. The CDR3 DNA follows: TGTGCCAGCAGCCCCTACAGGGGGACGCAAGACAATGAGCAGTTCTTC. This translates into CASSPYRGTQDNEQFF. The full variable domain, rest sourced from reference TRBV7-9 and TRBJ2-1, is DTGVSQNPRHKITKRGQNVTFRCDPISEHNRLYWYRQTLGQGPEFLTYFQNEAQLEKSRLLSDRFSAERPKGSFSTLEIQRTEQGDSAMYLCASSPYRGTQDNEQFFGPGTRLTVL.

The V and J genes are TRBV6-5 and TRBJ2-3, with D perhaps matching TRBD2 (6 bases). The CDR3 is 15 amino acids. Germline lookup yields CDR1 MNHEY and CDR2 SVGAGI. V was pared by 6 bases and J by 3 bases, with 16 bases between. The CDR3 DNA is TGTGCCAGCAGGCCACCGGGAGACGATACAGATACGCAGTATTTT. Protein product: CASRPPGDDTDTQYF.

CDR3 sequence: CASSLMGQQETQYF. In DNA, the CDR3 is TGTGCCAGCAGCTTGATGGGGCAGCAAGAGACCCAGTACTTC. The chain carries TRBV5-4 and TRBJ2-5; D may be TRBD1 (5 bases). Between the trimmed V and J ends, which lost 1 base and 2 bases, there was a span of 9 bases. This CDR3 spans 14 amino acids. In germline, CDR1 is SGHNT, CDR2 YYREEE (reference sequence).

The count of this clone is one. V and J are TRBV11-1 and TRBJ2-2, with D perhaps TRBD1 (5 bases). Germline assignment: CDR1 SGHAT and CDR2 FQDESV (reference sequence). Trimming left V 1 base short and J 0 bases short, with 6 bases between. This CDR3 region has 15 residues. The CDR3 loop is CASSLGTTNTGELFF. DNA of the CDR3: TGTGCCAGCAGCTTAGGGACAACGAACACCGGGGAGCTGTTTTTT.

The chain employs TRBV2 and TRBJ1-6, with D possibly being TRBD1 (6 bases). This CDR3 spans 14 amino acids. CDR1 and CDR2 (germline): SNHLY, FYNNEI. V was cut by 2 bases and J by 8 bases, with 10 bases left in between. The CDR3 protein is CASSEQGRDSPLHF. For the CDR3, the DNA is TGTGCCAGCAGTGAACAGGGGAGGGATTCACCCCTCCACTTT.

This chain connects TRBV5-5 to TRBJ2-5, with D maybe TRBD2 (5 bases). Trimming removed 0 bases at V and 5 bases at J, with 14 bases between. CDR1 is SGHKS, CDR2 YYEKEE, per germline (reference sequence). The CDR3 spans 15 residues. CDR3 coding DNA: TGTGCCAGCAGCTTGGTCGGAGGTCAGTGGGAGACCCAGTACTTC. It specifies CASSLVGGQWETQYF.

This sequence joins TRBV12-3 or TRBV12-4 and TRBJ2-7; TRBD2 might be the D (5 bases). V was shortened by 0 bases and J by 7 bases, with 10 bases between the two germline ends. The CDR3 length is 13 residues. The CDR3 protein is CASSLARAAEQYF. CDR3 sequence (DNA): TGTGCCAGCAGTTTAGCGCGGGCGGCGGAGCAGTACTTC.